The clone carrying this T cell receptor (beta chain) was observed a single time. V lost 5 bases, J lost 5 bases, and 12 bases lay in between. CDR3 length: 13 amino acids. Germline V gives CDR1 SEHNR, CDR2 FQNEAQ (reference sequence). This sample is drawn from a study of CD8+ T cells in alopecia areata. Documented treatment: oral pan-JAK inhibitor, 5-10 mg twice daily. Extracted RNA was reverse transcribed into cDNA, the sequencing template. Sequenced by immunoSEQ multiplex PCR; TCRdb stores in-frame clones only, minus some. The repertoire holds 130,000 or so clones, 86% seen once, with around 13% in the top ten.

The material sequenced was CD8+ T cells sorted from blood, taken at week 4, from a patient treated with tofacitinib. This clonotype was obtained from a human donor with alopecia areata. The genes are TRBV7-9 and TRBJ1-1; D gene uncertain. The CDR3 region has the DNA TGTGCCAGCAGCGAGGAGGTTAAGACTGAAGCTTTCTTT. Protein product: CASSEEVKTEAFF.